A selection of T cell receptor beta chains follows, all from one sample in a study of blood T cell repertoires in COVID-19. Clones were read by immunoSEQ multiplex PCR, and TCRdb kept only the in-frame ones, dropping some. Counted here are around 270,000 clones, less than 90% occurring once; the ten biggest clones make up 1.5% to 1.7%. What was sequenced was peripheral blood. The receptors were gathered from a middle-aged woman who had recovered from COVID-19. Each CDR3 is given with its conserved first and last residue. A D gene is named only where the DNA matches it firmly. A row's size may be missing; if present it is once, few, many or a size class.

>.|TRBJ2-3|TRBV5-1|few
CASSLVGVGGDTQYF
TGCGCCAGCAGCTTGGTGGGGGTAGGGGGAGATACGCAGTATTTT
>TRBD2|TRBJ2-1|TRBV4-2|.
CASSQDSGGASYEQFF
TGTGCCAGCAGCCAAGATTCCGGGGGGGCCTCCTATGAGCAGTTCTTC
>.|TRBJ1-6|TRBV11-2|.
CASSLDLAVHLHF
TGTGCCAGCAGCTTAGATTTGGCAGTCCACCTCCACTTT
>TRBD1|TRBJ1-6|TRBV6-5|.
CASSYGTDSYNSPLHF
TGTGCCAGCAGCTACGGGACAGACTCCTATAATTCACCCCTCCACTTT
>TRBD1|TRBJ1-1|TRBV28|few
CASSRKQGRTEAFF
TGTGCCAGCAGCCGTAAACAGGGGAGAACTGAAGCTTTCTTT
>TRBD1|TRBJ1-1|TRBV2|.
CASKGQENTEAFF
TGTGCCAGCAAGGGACAGGAGAACACTGAAGCTTTCTTT
>TRBD1|TRBJ1-1|TRBV3-1/TRBV3-2|.
CASSYRGTEAFF
TGTGCCAGCAGTTACAGGGGCACTGAAGCTTTCTTT
>.|TRBJ2-1|TRBV10-3|.
CAISPGVGSYNEQFF
TGTGCCATCAGCCCAGGGGTCGGCTCCTACAATGAGCAGTTCTTC
>TRBD1|TRBJ2-6|TRBV11-3|.
CASSLGGTGSGANVLTF
TGTGCCAGCAGCTTAGGGGGGACAGGCTCTGGGGCCAACGTCCTGACTTTC
>.|TRBJ2-1|TRBV6-5|.
CASRASKNEQFF
TGTGCCAGCAGGGCTAGCAAGAATGAGCAGTTCTTC
>TRBD1|TRBJ2-7|TRBV6-5|.
CASRTRDRAAEQYF
TGTGCCAGCAGAACCCGGGACAGGGCCGCCGAGCAGTACTTC
>.|TRBJ1-2|TRBV18|.
CASSPSPSGEVGGYTF
TGTGCCAGCTCACCAAGTCCGTCGGGGGAAGTAGGCGGCTACACCTTC
>.|TRBJ2-7|TRBV5-6|.
CASSVGWGGGYEQYF
TGTGCCAGCAGCGTCGGGTGGGGAGGGGGTTACGAGCAGTACTTC
>.|TRBJ1-1|TRBV5-6|.
CASSILQARGTEAFF
TGTGCCAGCAGCATCCTACAGGCCCGAGGCACTGAAGCTTTCTTT
>.|TRBJ1-6|TRBV3-1/TRBV3-2|.
CASSQGPIQSLHF
TGTGCCAGCAGCCAAGGACCGATACAGTCCCTCCACTTT
>.|TRBJ2-3|TRBV6-6|.
CASARGASTDTQYF
TGTGCCAGCGCCAGGGGGGCTAGCACAGATACGCAGTATTTT
>TRBD1|TRBJ2-7|TRBV6-1|.
CASSGDREYEQYF
TGTGCCAGCAGTGGTGACAGGGAGTACGAGCAGTACTTC
>TRBD1|TRBJ2-5|TRBV5-1|.
CASSSGTDKETQYF
TGCGCCAGCAGCTCCGGGACAGATAAAGAGACCCAGTACTTC
>TRBD2|TRBJ2-1|TRBV23-1|.
CASSQSASGGDEQFF
TGCGCCAGCAGTCAATCGGCTAGCGGGGGTGATGAGCAGTTCTTC
>.|TRBJ1-2|TRBV4-2|.
CASSPLLARSYYGYTF
TGTGCCAGCAGCCCCCTCTTGGCCAGAAGTTACTATGGCTACACCTTC
>TRBD1|TRBJ2-7|TRBV11-3|.
CASNPGQAGYEQYF
TGTGCCAGCAACCCCGGACAGGCCGGGTACGAGCAGTACTTC
>TRBD1|TRBJ2-5|TRBV29-1|.
CSVATTGDGGTQYF
TGCAGCGTCGCGACGACAGGGGATGGAGGGACCCAGTACTTC
>.|TRBJ2-1|TRBV7-9|.
CASSLERHEQFF
TGTGCCAGCAGCTTAGAGAGGCATGAGCAGTTCTTC
>.|TRBJ1-1|TRBV2|once
CASNNAGGNTEAFF
TGTGCCAGCAATAATGCCGGGGGTAACACTGAAGCTTTCTTT
>TRBD1|TRBJ2-7|TRBV5-1|.
CASSLQGPPSYEQYF
TGCGCCAGCAGCTTACAGGGGCCTCCCTCCTACGAGCAGTACTTC
>.|TRBJ1-2|TRBV4-1|.
CASSRLTRDSLAGYGYTF
TGCGCCAGCAGCCGCCTAACCAGGGACTCCCTGGCCGGCTATGGCTACACCTTC
>.|TRBJ1-1|TRBV2|.
CASSEGGGGWSYEAFF
TGTGCCAGCAGTGAAGGGGGAGGCGGATGGTCGTATGAAGCTTTCTTT
>.|TRBJ1-5|TRBV6-6|.
CASSPTTVAGNQPQHF
TGTGCCAGCAGCCCAACGACTGTGGCTGGCAATCAGCCCCAGCATTTT
>.|TRBJ1-6|TRBV6-5|.
CASSYSGVNFSPLHF
TGTGCCAGCAGTTACTCAGGGGTAAATTTTTCACCCCTCCACTTT
>TRBD1|TRBJ1-1|TRBV28|.
CASRETGVRGPRGDTEAFF
TGTGCCAGCAGAGAAACAGGGGTAAGGGGACCGAGGGGGGACACTGAAGCTTTCTTT
>.|TRBJ1-6|TRBV5-6|.
CASSLAQNNSPLHF
TGTGCCAGCAGCTTGGCTCAGAATAATTCACCCCTCCACTTT
>TRBD1|TRBJ2-7|TRBV27|.
CASSSRRTGFFEQYF
TGTGCCAGCAGTTCCCGCCGGACAGGTTTCTTTGAGCAGTACTTC
>.|TRBJ2-5|TRBV24-1|.
CATSDLRRGGDQETQYF
TGTGCCACCAGTGATTTGAGGCGAGGGGGGGATCAAGAGACCCAGTACTTC
>TRBD1|TRBJ1-5|TRBV3-1/TRBV3-2|.
CASSQGGTVNQPQHF
TGTGCCAGCAGCCAAGGTGGGACAGTCAATCAGCCCCAGCATTTT
>TRBD2|TRBJ2-1|TRBV29-1|.
CSVTLGLAGAYNEQFF
TGCAGCGTTACCCTGGGACTAGCGGGGGCTTACAATGAGCAGTTCTTC
>.|TRBJ1-3|TRBV11-2|.
CASSPAGPVGNTIYF
TGTGCCAGCAGCCCCGCAGGGCCGGTGGGAAACACCATATATTTT
>.|TRBJ2-7|TRBV7-8|.
CASTLTRGSYEQYF
TGTGCCAGCACCCTCACTCGAGGGTCCTACGAGCAGTACTTC